This TCR beta chain emerged from a study of blood T cells in healthy people across ages. Overall study: Template switching retrieved approximately one barcoded beta molecule for each two T cells.

On this clonotype: One junction end does not reproduce the germline sequence, and a read error may be involved.

This CDR3 is built from 17 residues. Germline CDR1 SGHAT, CDR2 FQNNGV. Primers used in a second PCR of about 6 to 11 cycles were a sample-barcoded 5' primer and a J-beta primer mix. Individual samples furnished no less than 3 million CDR3-containing paired-end reads apiece. TCRdb reanalysed the 5' RACE reads using MiXCR and keeps one entry per CDR3 protein. This table holds approximately 1.5 million distinct CDR3 sequences, approximately 39% found once. It was about 9.4 milliliters of peripheral blood that were drawn from each donor. The chain has TRBV11-2 and TRBJ2-3; D is possibly TRBD2 (5 bases). The sequence came from a woman under 30 in good health. The sample taken for sequencing was blood. The CDR3: CASSDTQGRVRGDMQYF. In DNA, the CDR3 is TGTGCCAGCAGCGATACCCAAGGTAGAGTTCGGGGAGATATGCAGTATTTT.